This T cell receptor (beta chain) appears in the sequencing data of a study of blood T cell repertoires in COVID-19. Overall study context: PBMCs, B-cell-depleted T cells, or T cells were the source of the cDNA or gDNA that made up the material.

Authors' data handling: Researchers report that nucleated cell counts were estimated from reference gene primer amplification. Using immunoSEQ multiplex PCR, the repertoire was profiled, and TCRdb retains in-frame clones only, with some absent. V and J calls and clone size are as listed in that table; D and trimming were resolved from the DNA. The sample lists about 220,000 clones, around 84% occurring once. V lost 0 bases and J lost 4, with 10 bases in between. Germline CDR1 and CDR2: MNHEY and SMNVEV (reference sequence). The CDR3 runs to 15 residues. Sequencing was performed on peripheral blood. The origin of this receptor is a human donor in a cohort sampled during active COVID-19. This chain uses TRBV27 with TRBJ1-5; perhaps TRBD1 as D (5 bases). The CDR3 bases are TGTGCCAGCAGTTTATCGGGGGGGAGGAATCAGCCCCAGCATTTT. Translated: CASSLSGGRNQPQHF.